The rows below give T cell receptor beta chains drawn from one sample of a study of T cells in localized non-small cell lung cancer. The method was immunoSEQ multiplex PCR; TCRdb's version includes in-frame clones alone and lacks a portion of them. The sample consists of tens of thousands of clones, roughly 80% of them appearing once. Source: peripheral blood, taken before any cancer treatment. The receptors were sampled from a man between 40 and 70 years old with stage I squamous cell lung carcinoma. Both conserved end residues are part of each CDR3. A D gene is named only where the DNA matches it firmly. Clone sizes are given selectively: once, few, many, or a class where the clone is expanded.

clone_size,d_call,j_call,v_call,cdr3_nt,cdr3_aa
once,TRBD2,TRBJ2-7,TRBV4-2,TGTGCCAGCAGCCAAGCGGCTAGCGGGGGGTACGAGCAGTACTTC,CASSQAASGGYEQYF
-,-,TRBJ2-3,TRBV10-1,TGCGCCAGCAGTGAGAGAGCTTCGGATACGCAGTATTTT,CASSERASDTQYF
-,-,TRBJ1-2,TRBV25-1,TGTGCCAGCAGTGGGACGGACTATGGCTACACCTTC,CASSGTDYGYTF
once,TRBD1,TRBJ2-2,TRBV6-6,TGTGCCATCACGACAGGGCGCTTCAGGGAGCTGTTTTTT,CAITTGRFRELFF
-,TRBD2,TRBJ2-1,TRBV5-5,TGTGCCAGCAGCTTGGATCTAGCGGGGGAACCGTGGAATGAGCAGTTCTTC,CASSLDLAGEPWNEQFF
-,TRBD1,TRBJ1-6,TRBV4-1,TGCGCCAGCAGCCAGGGCAGGGGGAATTCACCCCTCCACTTT,CASSQGRGNSPLHF
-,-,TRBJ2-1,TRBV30,TGTGCCTGGGACCCAGGGAGCGGAACGACCAATGAGCAGTTCTTC,CAWDPGSGTTNEQFF
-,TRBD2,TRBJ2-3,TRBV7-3,TGTGCCAGCAGCGCTAGCGGGCTTTCTAGCACAGATACGCAGTATTTT,CASSASGLSSTDTQYF
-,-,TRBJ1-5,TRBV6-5,TGTGCCAGCAGTTCCCAGGGGTTTGGCAATCAGCCCCAGCATTTT,CASSSQGFGNQPQHF
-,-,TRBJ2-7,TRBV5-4,TGTGCCAGCAGCTTGCTAGACCGCTCCTACGAGCAGTACTTC,CASSLLDRSYEQYF
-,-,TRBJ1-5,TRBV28,TGTGCCAGCAGTTTACGGGGGCTGGGCAATCAGCCCCAGCATTTT,CASSLRGLGNQPQHF
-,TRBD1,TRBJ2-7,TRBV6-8,TGTGCCAGCAGTTACTCAACATTACAGGGGGCGCATGCTTACGAGCAGTACTTC,CASSYSTLQGAHAYEQYF
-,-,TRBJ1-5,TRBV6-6,TGTGCCAGCAGTTATGGTAATCAGCCCCAGCATTTT,CASSYGNQPQHF
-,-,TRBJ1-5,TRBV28,TGTGCCAGCAGTTTGGGGGAAGCAGGTGTTCAGCCCCAGCATTTT,CASSLGEAGVQPQHF
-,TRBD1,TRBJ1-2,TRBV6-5,TGTGCCAGCAGTGAAACAGGGGGTCGTGGCTACACCTTC,CASSETGGRGYTF
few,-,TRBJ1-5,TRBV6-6,TGTGCCAGCGGGAAGGACAATCAGCCCCAGCATTTT,CASGKDNQPQHF
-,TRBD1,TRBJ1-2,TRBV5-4,TGTGCCAGCAGCTCATTGGGGACAGGGGACAGCGCCTATGGCTACACCTTC,CASSSLGTGDSAYGYTF
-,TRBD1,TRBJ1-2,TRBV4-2,TGTGCCAGCAGCCAAGACGGGACAGGGGTTAGTGGCTACACCTTC,CASSQDGTGVSGYTF
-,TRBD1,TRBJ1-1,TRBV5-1,TGCGCCAGCAGCTTGGAGGGACAGGTGAACACTGAAGCTTTCTTT,CASSLEGQVNTEAFF
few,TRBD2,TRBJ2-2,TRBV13,TGTGCCAGCAGCTTAGCGAGCGGGGTTGCCACCGGGGAGCTGTTTTTT,CASSLASGVATGELFF
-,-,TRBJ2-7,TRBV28,TGTGCCAGCAGTCCCACAGCCGGCGTTACCTACGAGCAGTACTTC,CASSPTAGVTYEQYF
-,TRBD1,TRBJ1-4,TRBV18,TGTGCCAGCTCACCGGGACAGGGATTAGGATACGAAAAACTGTTTTTT,CASSPGQGLGYEKLFF
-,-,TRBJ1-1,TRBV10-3,TGTGCCTCGTCTGGACTGCCCAACACTGAAGCTTTCTTT,CASSGLPNTEAFF
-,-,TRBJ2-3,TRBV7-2,TGTGCCAGCAGCTTAGGAGGTAGCTCAGATACGCAGTATTTT,CASSLGGSSDTQYF
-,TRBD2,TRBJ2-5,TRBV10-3,TGTGCCATAGGGACTAGCGAGGAGACCCAGTACTTC,CAIGTSEETQYF
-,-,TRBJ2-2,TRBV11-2,TGTGCCAGCGGACGGGAGCTGTTTTTT,CASGRELFF
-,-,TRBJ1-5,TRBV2,TGTGCCAGCAGTACAAGGGGAGTCCAGCCCCAGCATTTT,CASSTRGVQPQHF
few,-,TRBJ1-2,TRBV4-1,TGCGCCAGCAGACCAGGACAGCAAAACTATGGCTACACCTTC,CASRPGQQNYGYTF
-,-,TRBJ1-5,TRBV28,TGTGCCAGCAGTTTTGGGGGCAAACTAAATCAGCCCCAGCATTTT,CASSFGGKLNQPQHF
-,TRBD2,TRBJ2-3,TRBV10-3,TGTGCCAGCACCGGGACTAGCGGGGGGCCCTCCACAGATACGCAGTATTTT,CASTGTSGGPSTDTQYF
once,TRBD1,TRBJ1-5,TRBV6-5,TGTGCCAGCAGTTACTCGAGGCAGGGGGCGAATCAGCCCCAGCATTTT,CASSYSRQGANQPQHF
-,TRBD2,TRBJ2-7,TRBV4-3,TGCGCCAGCAGCCCTACTAGCGGCGCCTACGAGCAGTACTTC,CASSPTSGAYEQYF
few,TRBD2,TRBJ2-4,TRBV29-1,TGCAGCGTTGTCCCTAGCGGGGAAAACATTCAGTACTTC,CSVVPSGENIQYF
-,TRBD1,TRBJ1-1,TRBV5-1,TGCGCCAGCAGGGCGGAACTGGGACAGTCGAACACTGAAGCTTTCTTT,CASRAELGQSNTEAFF
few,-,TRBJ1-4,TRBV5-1,TGCGCCAGCAGCTTGAACAGCAGGGCCTATGAAAAACTGTTTTTT,CASSLNSRAYEKLFF
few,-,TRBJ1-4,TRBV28,TGTGCCAGCAGTAGCGGGGTTCCAACTAATGAAAAACTGTTTTTT,CASSSGVPTNEKLFF
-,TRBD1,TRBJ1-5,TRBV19,TGTGCCAGTAGTCCGTCGGACAGGGGTTCCCATCAGCCCCAGCATTTT,CASSPSDRGSHQPQHF
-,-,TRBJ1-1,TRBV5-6,TGTGCCAGCAGCTTAGGAGTGAACACTGAAGCTTTCTTT,CASSLGVNTEAFF
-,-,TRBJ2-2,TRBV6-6,TGTGCCAGCACGAAGACAGGGAACACCGGGGAGCTGTTTTTT,CASTKTGNTGELFF
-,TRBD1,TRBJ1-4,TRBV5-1,TGCGCCAGCTCCGGACAGGGGGCGCTGTATGAAAAACTGTTTTTT,CASSGQGALYEKLFF
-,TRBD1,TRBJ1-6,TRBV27,TGTGCCAGCAGTCTTCACAGGGGCTCCTATAATTCACCCCTCCACTTT,CASSLHRGSYNSPLHF
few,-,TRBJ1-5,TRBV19,TGTGCCACCTCACCCACTAGGGGTCAGCCCCAGCATTTT,CATSPTRGQPQHF
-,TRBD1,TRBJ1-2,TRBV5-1,TGCGCCAGCAGCCCCGGACAGGGGGCGCCCAGCGGCTACACCTTC,CASSPGQGAPSGYTF
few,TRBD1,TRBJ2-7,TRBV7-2,TGTGCCACCGCAACGGGACAGGGAAACGAGCAGTACTTC,CATATGQGNEQYF
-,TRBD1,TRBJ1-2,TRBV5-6,TGTGCCAGCAGCCCAAAAACAGGGGTTTGGTATGGCTACACCTTC,CASSPKTGVWYGYTF
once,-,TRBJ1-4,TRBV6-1,TGTGCCAGCAGTGGGACAGCGGGCACACCGGAAAAACTGTTTTTT,CASSGTAGTPEKLFF
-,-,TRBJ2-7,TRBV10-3,TGTGCCATCAGTGAGGCCACACTCTACGAGCAGTACTTC,CAISEATLYEQYF
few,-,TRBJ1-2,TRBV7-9,TGTGCCAGCAGCTTAGCGGCACGGACTAACTATGGCTACACCTTC,CASSLAARTNYGYTF
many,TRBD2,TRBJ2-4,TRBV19,TGTGCCAGTAGTATACTCCGGGGTCGGGAGGGCGCGAACATTCAGTACTTC,CASSILRGREGANIQYF
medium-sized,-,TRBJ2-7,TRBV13,TGTGCCAGCAGCTTAGGTCTTTACGAGCAGTACTTC,CASSLGLYEQYF
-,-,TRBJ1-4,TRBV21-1,TGTGCCAGCAGCACCTGGGCGCGCCTAGGGGAAAAACTGTTTTTT,CASSTWARLGEKLFF
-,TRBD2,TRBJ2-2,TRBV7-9,TGTGCCAGCAGCTTAGTGGGACTAGGTTTCCGGGAGCTGTTTTTT,CASSLVGLGFRELFF